This T cell receptor (beta chain) was obtained from a study of CD8 T cells in Susac syndrome. Random hexamers were used to reverse transcribe an amount of roughly 0.45 to 1 ug RNA. Amplification of TCR beta CDR3 spanned 54 Vbeta and 13 Jbeta via immunoSEQ multiplex PCR. One entry per CDR3 protein results from TCRdb running MiXCR on the immunoSEQ multiplex PCR reads. The profile shows roughly 400,000 distinct CDR3 sequences, more than 70% of them singletons. V shed 6 bases and J 4 bases; nucleotides not matched to a gene: 10. Germline CDR1 reads DFQATT; CDR2 reads SNEGSKA (reference sequence). The CDR3 contains 14 residues.

The chain combines TRBV20-1 with TRBJ2-7; 9 nucleotides agree with TRBD1. This TCR was sampled from a human donor with multiple sclerosis. Sequenced input: CD8+ T cells from PBMCs. CDR3 DNA: TGCAGTGCCAATTCTAGGGACAGGGCTTACGAGCAGTACTTC. Encoded protein: CSANSRDRAYEQYF.